Below, one T cell receptor beta chain is given with its context. Antigen unknown. The table came from immunoSEQ multiplex PCR; TCRdb's copy has only in-frame clones and leaves some out. The sample lists 55,000 to 60,000 clones, around 85% occurring once. This specimen comes from a study of OX40 agonist ivuxolimab in advanced cancers. The wider study: Three patients responded partially, comprising one with hepatocellular carcinoma and two with cutaneous melanoma. Broader study findings: Also showing low normalized T-cell clonal expansion were some of the nonresponders. Individuals who were partial responders at 0.1-3.0 mg/kg had clonal expansion that ranked among the lowest. Both blood CD4+ and CD8+ T cells showed clonal growth by week 6 at 0.1 to 3.0 mg/kg.

Germline V lookup: CDR1 SGHKS, CDR2 YYEKEE (reference sequence). The CDR3 consists of 13 residues. The V end was cut by 2 bases, the J end by 5 bases, with 10 bases between. The chain employs TRBV5-5 and TRBJ1-1; D not resolved. Sequencing used CD4+ or CD8+ T cells sorted from blood, obtained in a trial of the OX40 agonist ivuxolimab. The sequence was obtained from an adult with an advanced solid tumor such as melanoma, head and neck, liver or kidney cancer. CDR3 bases: TGTGCCAGCAGCTTCCCCAGGAGTACTGAAGCTTTCTTT. It translates to CASSFPRSTEAFF.